This T cell receptor beta chain was obtained from a study of tumor-infiltrating lymphocytes in oesophageal squamous cell carcinoma. V dropped 11 bases and J dropped 0 bases, with 13 bases sitting between them. Germline V gene sequence: CDR1 MNHEY, CDR2 SVGAGI. The CDR3 has 13 amino acids. A single record per CDR3 protein comes from TCRdb applying MiXCR to the PCR reads. The table shows 15,000 to 20,000 distinct CDR3 sequences, with 44% occurring only once. Material for sequencing was blood. This sequence originates from a female donor with esophageal squamous cell carcinoma. The chain has TRBV6-5 and TRBJ1-1; D is unclear. The CDR3 bases are TGTGCCCTCCAGTATTCCATGAACACTGAAGCTTTCTTT. Protein: CALQYSMNTEAFF.